A single sample gave rise to the 21 T cell receptor beta chains below, sequenced in a study of CD8 T cells in ankylosing spondylitis. TCRdb fed the 5' RACE reads into MiXCR, producing one record per CDR3 protein. The sample lists 250,000 to 350,000 distinct CDR3 sequences; roughly 20% were seen once. The sample comprised blood, either unsorted or a sorted T cell fraction (not recorded which). The receptors derive from a male donor with ankylosing spondylitis or in good health (not recorded which).

CDR3 sequence reads: CASSVEVPGDTQYF. CDR3 nucleotide sequence: TGTGCCAGCAGCGTAGAGGTACCGGGGGATACGCAGTATTTT. This rearrangement joins TRBV9 to TRBJ2-3; possible D gene TRBD2, 5 bases. The V gene's germline CDR1 is SGDLS and CDR2 YYNGEE. Between the trimmed V and J ends, which lost 0 bases and 6 bases, there was a span of 11 bases. The CDR3 is made up of 14 amino acids.

In its sample, this clonotype was seen many times. V is TRBV7-3 and J is TRBJ2-2, with D possibly matching TRBD1 (5 bases). V lost 2 bases, J lost 1 base, and 8 bases lay in between. Per the germline V gene, CDR1 is SGHTA and CDR2 is FQGTGA. CDR3 size: 15 residues. The CDR3 loop is CASSLDRRNTGELFF. The DNA for the CDR3 is TGTGCCAGCAGCTTAGACAGAAGGAACACCGGGGAGCTGTTTTTT.

This clonotype was seen only a few times. J is TRBJ2-1 and V is TRBV5-1; no firm D call. The germline gives CDR1 SGHRS, CDR2 YFSETQ. V was cut by 4 bases and J by 4 bases, with 9 bases left in between. The CDR3 spans 13 residues. In DNA form, the CDR3 reads TGCGCCAGCAGCAAAACTGGATACAATGAGCAGTTCTTC. It codes for CASSKTGYNEQFF.

The gene calls are TRBV5-1 and TRBJ1-6; 7 bases agree with TRBD1. V shed 2 bases and J 5 bases; nucleotides not matched to a gene: 1. The CDR3 runs to 14 residues. CDR1 and CDR2 from the germline V gene are SGHRS and YFSETQ. In DNA, the CDR3 is TGCGCCAGCAGCTTCGGGACAGATAATTCACCCCTCCACTTT. As protein: CASSFGTDNSPLHF. Full variable domain (remainder filled in from reference TRBV5-1 and TRBJ1-6): KAGVTQTPRYLIKTRGQQVTLSCSPISGHRSVSWYQQTPGQGLQFLFEYFSETQRNKGNFPGRFSGRQFSNSRSEMNVSTLELGDSALYLCASSFGTDNSPLHFGNGTRLTVT.

This clonotype was picked up a small number of times. The chain uses TRBV12-3 or TRBV12-4 and TRBJ2-7; D is ambiguous. CDR3 length: 12 residues. Between the trimmed V and J ends, which lost 1 base and 6 bases, there was a span of 7 bases. As DNA, the CDR3 is TGTGCCAGCAGTTTAGGGGGTCTCGAGCAGTACGTC. This codes for CASSLGGLEQYV.

This clonotype was seen repeatedly, ten times or more. The chain has TRBV12-3 or TRBV12-4 and TRBJ1-5; D remains ambiguous. The germline V and J ends were trimmed by 3 bases and 4 bases, with 4 bases remaining between them. The CDR3 consists of 12 residues. As DNA, the CDR3 is TGTGCCAGCAGTTTGGGGAATCAGCCCCAGCATTTT. It encodes CASSLGNQPQHF.

This clonotype was observed a few times. The gene calls are TRBV7-8 and TRBJ1-5; 7 bases are shared with TRBD1. The CDR3 loop spans 15 amino acids. The germline V gene encodes CDR1 SGHVS and CDR2 FQNEAQ. V shed 4 bases, J shed 3 bases, and the junction held 6 bases outside the gene matches. CDR3 DNA sequence: TGTGCCAGCAGCTCCCGGGACAGAGACAATCAGCCCCAGCATTTT. This codes for CASSSRDRDNQPQHF.

V and J are TRBV5-1 and TRBJ1-3; no firm D call. Trimming shortened V by 0 bases and J by 2 bases, and 15 bases separated the two germline ends. Germline CDR1 SGHRS, CDR2 YFSETQ. The CDR3 is 17 amino acids. CDR3: CASSLENLAKTGNTIYF. The CDR3 DNA reads as TGCGCCAGCAGCTTGGAAAATTTAGCCAAAACTGGAAACACCATATATTTT.

Many counts were recorded for this clonotype. This chain connects TRBV7-9 to TRBJ1-1; TRBD1 matches 9 bases. The germline gives CDR1 SEHNR, CDR2 FQNEAQ (reference sequence). The length of the CDR3 is 14 residues. V trimming: 5 bases; J trimming: 4 bases; junction bases outside the gene matches: 5. CDR3 sequence: CASSRDRAGTEAFF. The CDR3 DNA reads as TGTGCCAGCAGCAGGGACAGGGCGGGCACTGAAGCTTTCTTT.

The genes are TRBV11-2 and TRBJ1-4; D possibly corresponds to TRBD1 (5 bases). V gave up 2 bases and J gave up 0 bases, with 16 bases separating them. CDR1 and CDR2 (germline): SGHAT, FQNNGV. The CDR3 contains 18 residues. This chain's CDR3 is CASSLTQVPGTTNEKLFF. CDR3 nucleotides: TGTGCCAGCAGCTTAACCCAAGTTCCAGGGACAACTAATGAAAAACTGTTTTTT.

The chain joins TRBV12-3 or TRBV12-4 to TRBJ1-2, with 7 bases matching TRBD1. The V and J ends lost 5 bases and 5 bases, in that order; junction bases with no gene match: 11. There are 15 residues in the CDR3. CDR3 residues: CASSPPTGSGYGYTF. For the CDR3, the DNA is TGTGCCAGCAGTCCCCCGACAGGGTCAGGTTATGGCTACACCTTC.

This clonotype came up a few times. The chain combines TRBV12-3 or TRBV12-4 with TRBJ2-1; D gene unclear. V was shortened by 6 bases and J by 9 bases, with 12 bases between the two germline ends. The length of the CDR3 is 12 residues. The CDR3 reads CASRGLSSEQFF. For the CDR3, the DNA is TGTGCCAGCAGAGGCCTGAGCAGTGAGCAGTTCTTC.

V and J are TRBV14 and TRBJ1-6; D might be TRBD1 (6 bases). The CDR3 runs to 15 residues. In germline, CDR1 is SGHDN, CDR2 FVKESK. V was cut by 5 bases and J by 14 bases, with 22 bases left in between. CDR3 DNA: TGTGCCAGCAGCTCATTAACAGGGCGTCTTGAGGCCCTCCACTTT. Its protein is CASSSLTGRLEALHF.

Only a few counts were recorded for this clonotype. The V gene is TRBV7-8, the J gene TRBJ2-2, with 9 bases fitting TRBD1. This CDR3 region has 15 residues. V was clipped by 10 bases and J by 3 bases; unmatched bases: 9. The germline CDR1 and CDR2 sequences are SGHVS and FQNEAQ. CDR3 sequence: CATSIRTGDTGELFF. The CDR3, as DNA: TGTGCCACCAGTATAAGGACAGGGGACACCGGGGAGCTGTTTTTT.

This clonotype was seen a few times. J is TRBJ1-6 and V is TRBV25-1; D call uncertain. The CDR3 has 13 residues. The germline gives CDR1 MGHDK, CDR2 SYGVNS. With 8 bases removed from V and 3 bases from J, the gap between germline ends came to 8 bases. The CDR3 spells CASHNIYNSPLHF. CDR3 in DNA: TGTGCCAGCCATAATATCTATAATTCACCCCTCCACTTT.

This chain links TRBV5-1 with TRBJ1-1; 7 bases match TRBD1. The CDR3 is made up of 14 amino acids. CDR1 and CDR2 (germline): SGHRS, YFSETQ. V lost 1 base, J lost 4 bases, and 4 bases stayed unmatched. For the CDR3, the DNA is TGCGCCAGCAGCTTGAGGGACAGCGGCACTGAAGCTTTCTTT. Amino acid sequence: CASSLRDSGTEAFF.

The chain links TRBV20-1 to TRBJ1-1; D unresolved. The V gene's germline CDR1 is DFQATT and CDR2 SNEGSKA (reference sequence). There are 12 residues in the CDR3. V shed 1 base and J shed 2 bases, with 5 bases lying between them. CDR3 amino acids: CSARVQNTEAFF. DNA for the CDR3: TGCAGTGCTAGAGTCCAAAACACTGAAGCTTTCTTT.

V gene TRBV12-3 or TRBV12-4 combines with J gene TRBJ1-5; no clear D. The V end was cut by 2 bases, the J end by 5 bases, with 7 bases between. The CDR3 length is 13 residues. The CDR3 loop is CASSLSSDQPQHF. DNA for the CDR3: TGTGCCAGCAGTTTATCCAGCGATCAGCCCCAGCATTTT.

In this sample, this clonotype turned up a few times. V gene TRBV20-1 combines with J gene TRBJ2-3; the match to TRBD2 covers 11 bases. The CDR3 is made up of 15 amino acids. The germline gives CDR1 DFQATT, CDR2 SNEGSKA (reference sequence). The V gene end was trimmed by 3 bases and the J gene end by 6 bases; junction bases not matched to a gene: 8. This CDR3 is CSAREVAGGPDTQYF. Written as DNA, the CDR3 is TGCAGTGCTAGGGAGGTAGCGGGAGGGCCGGATACGCAGTATTTT.

This clonotype appeared a few times. The V and J genes are TRBV3-1 and TRBJ1-2, with a weak D call TRBD1 (5 bases). From germline, CDR1 is LGHDT and CDR2 YNNKEL (reference sequence). Trimming stripped 1 base from V and 5 bases from J, with 11 bases between. The length of the CDR3 is 14 residues. CDR3 DNA sequence: TGTGCCAGCAGCCAAGTTGGGGACGGGTATGGCTACACCTTC. Amino acid sequence: CASSQVGDGYGYTF.

CDR3 loop: CASTPTGAGELFF. CDR3 nucleotides: TGTGCCAGCACCCCGACAGGGGCCGGGGAGCTGTTTTTT. The chain joins TRBV12-3 or TRBV12-4 to TRBJ2-2; TRBD1 agrees at 8 bases. CDR3 length: 13 residues. J was trimmed by 6 bases and V by 7 bases; bases with no gene match: 4.